This entry lists 24 T cell receptor beta chains sequenced from one sample in a study of T-cell reconstitution after alpha-beta-depleted transplantation in children. Unique molecular identifiers featured in how the TCRbeta library was prepared. In TCRdb, the PCR reads were re-called with MiXCR into one record per CDR3 protein. The top ten clones hold under 15% of a sample with 150,000 to 200,000 distinct CDR3 sequences, about 15% of them seen once. The sample was PBMCs from the stem cell graft donor, taken from the stem cell graft. These receptors were taken from a human donor who donated a stem cell graft to a child with acute lymphoblastic leukemia.

This clonotype was recorded many times. V gene TRBV11-2 combines with J gene TRBJ2-7; D is uncertain. V dropped 4 bases and J dropped 4 bases, with 29 bases sitting between them. The CDR3 extends over 19 amino acids. Germline CDR1 is SGHAT and CDR2 is FQNNGV. CDR3 nucleotides: TGTGCCAGCAGCTCCCTTAGCCGTAGAAGGAACATCGATGAATACGAGCAGTACTTC. Amino acids: CASSSLSRRRNIDEYEQYF.

In this sample, this clonotype turned up many times. The V gene is TRBV7-2, the J gene TRBJ2-1; 7 positions agree with TRBD1. V shed 3 bases, J shed 3 bases, and the junction held 5 bases outside the gene matches. The CDR3 runs 15 residues. The germline gives CDR1 SGHTA, CDR2 FQGNSA. This CDR3 reads CASSLGTAIYNEQFF. The DNA for the CDR3 is TGTGCCAGCAGCTTGGGGACAGCTATCTACAATGAGCAGTTCTTC.

This clonotype was seen many times. V is TRBV2 and J is TRBJ1-4; unclear D gene. This CDR3 is built from 13 residues. Germline V gene sequence: CDR1 SNHLY, CDR2 FYNNEI. Trimming left V 8 bases short and J 8 bases short, with 15 bases between. CDR3 residues: CASGVLTSEKLFF. In nucleotides, the CDR3 is TGTGCCAGCGGGGTCCTTACCTCGGAAAAACTGTTTTTT.

This chain links TRBV5-1 with TRBJ2-1; TRBD1 might be the D (5 bases). Per germline, CDR1 SGHRS and CDR2 YFSETQ. Trimming removed 0 bases at V and 4 bases at J, with 11 bases between. The CDR3 runs 15 residues. The CDR3 spells CASSLVTDLYNEQFF. CDR3 sequence (DNA): TGCGCCAGCAGCTTGGTGACAGACCTATACAATGAGCAGTTCTTC.

Only a few counts were recorded for this clonotype. V usage is TRBV5-1 and J usage is TRBJ2-1, with TRBD2 identical over 9 bases. V lost 3 bases and J lost 7; bases outside the gene matches: 20. Germline V gene sequence: CDR1 SGHRS, CDR2 YFSETQ. CDR3 length equals 19 residues. CDR3 sequence reads: CASSSSYGGRAGIGNEQFF. The CDR3, as DNA: TGCGCCAGCAGCTCGTCGTATGGCGGGAGGGCCGGGATTGGGAATGAGCAGTTCTTC.

This clonotype was counted ten times or more. This CDR3 is CASSFSAGTAAGELFF. As DNA, the CDR3 is TGTGCCAGCAGTTTCAGCGCCGGGACCGCCGCCGGGGAGCTGTTTTTT. The rearrangement uses TRBV6-5 and TRBJ2-2; tentatively, D is TRBD1 or TRBD2 (5 bases each). V lost 4 bases and J 6 bases, leaving 18 bases between the germline ends. Germline CDR1 is MNHEY and CDR2 is SVGAGI. The CDR3 is made up of 16 amino acids.

This clonotype was seen once. Relative to the germline gene, one junction end is altered; a read error may explain this. The chain is built from TRBV4-1 and TRBJ2-6; D possibly uses TRBD1 or TRBD2 (5 bases each). The CDR3 is 18 residues long. Germline V CDR1 and CDR2: MGHRA, YSYEKL. The CDR3 loop reads CASSLDPMGVSGANGLTF. DNA for the CDR3: TGCGCCAGCAGCCTAGACCCTATGGGGGTCTCTGGGGCCAACGGCCTGACTTTC.

This clonotype was counted at least ten times. The chain has TRBV5-1 and TRBJ2-3; 7 nucleotides line up with TRBD1. Germline lookup yields CDR1 SGHRS and CDR2 YFSETQ. The V segment lost 3 bases and the J segment 2 bases; nucleotides outside the gene matches: 3. The CDR3 has 14 amino acids. CDR3: CASSSQGPTDTQYF. CDR3 DNA sequence: TGCGCCAGCAGCTCACAGGGGCCCACAGATACGCAGTATTTT. Filled out from reference TRBV5-1 and TRBJ2-3, the complete variable domain reads KAGVTQTPRYLIKTRGQQVTLSCSPISGHRSVSWYQQTPGQGLQFLFEYFSETQRNKGNFPGRFSGRQFSNSRSEMNVSTLELGDSALYLCASSSQGPTDTQYFGPGTRLTVL.

This clonotype was seen at least ten times. This sequence joins TRBV5-1 and TRBJ1-3; unclear D gene. The germline CDR1 and CDR2 sequences are SGHRS and YFSETQ. The CDR3 is made up of 13 amino acids. Trimming stripped 2 bases from V and 2 bases from J, with 5 bases between. This CDR3 is CASSLGPGNTIYF. The CDR3 nucleotides read TGCGCCAGCAGCTTAGGTCCTGGAAACACCATATATTTT. The full variable domain, in which reference TRBV5-1 and TRBJ1-3 provide the parts outside the CDR3, is KAGVTQTPRYLIKTRGQQVTLSCSPISGHRSVSWYQQTPGQGLQFLFEYFSETQRNKGNFPGRFSGRQFSNSRSEMNVSTLELGDSALYLCASSLGPGNTIYFGEGSWLTVV.

This clonotype was picked up many times. The chain carries TRBV29-1 and TRBJ2-7, with D hard to call. Germline V lookup: CDR1 SQVTM, CDR2 ANQGSEA. The V gene lost 4 bases and the J gene lost 5 bases, with 12 bases spanning the gap. CDR3 size: 12 residues. CDR3 sequence: CSVAPTANEQYF. In DNA form, the CDR3 reads TGCAGCGTTGCTCCAACAGCTAACGAGCAGTACTTC.

A few counts support this clonotype. J is TRBJ2-2 and V is TRBV2; D not resolved. The CDR3 runs 16 residues. The germline V and J ends were trimmed by 4 bases and 7 bases, with 19 bases remaining between them. Germline CDR1 reads SNHLY; CDR2 reads FYNNEI. CDR3 loop: CASSAFLPTPDGELFF. CDR3 bases: TGTGCCAGCAGTGCCTTCCTCCCAACCCCCGACGGGGAGCTGTTTTTT.

In its sample, this clonotype was seen many times. The V gene is TRBV5-1, the J gene TRBJ1-4; possibly TRBD1 for D (6 bases). This CDR3 has 14 amino acids. V shed 2 bases and J shed 6 bases, with 11 bases lying between them. CDR1 is SGHRS and CDR2 is YFSETQ in the germline V gene. The CDR3 coding sequence is TGCGCCAGCAGCTTCGGACAGTCGGATGAAAAACTGTTTTTT. It yields the protein CASSFGQSDEKLFF.

This clonotype has ten or more counts. The rearrangement joins TRBV6-5 to TRBJ2-7, with D tentatively TRBD1 or TRBD2 (5 bases each). V dropped 0 bases and J dropped 3 bases, with 15 bases sitting between them. Germline V gives CDR1 MNHEY, CDR2 SVGAGI. The CDR3 extends over 16 amino acids. CDR3 region: CASSYSLEGRVYEQYF. CDR3 nucleotide sequence: TGTGCCAGCAGTTACTCCCTTGAGGGCAGGGTCTACGAGCAGTACTTC.

In its sample, this clonotype was seen many times. The rearrangement links TRBV5-1 to TRBJ2-3; D might be TRBD1 (6 bases). This CDR3 comprises 15 residues. Trimming cost V 0 bases and J 4 bases, with 12 bases left between them. Per germline, CDR1 SGHRS and CDR2 YFSETQ. The CDR3, as DNA: TGCGCCAGCAGCTTGGTGACAGGAGAGGCAGATACGCAGTATTTT. Protein product: CASSLVTGEADTQYF.

The CDR3 protein is CASSLTRTTDTQYF. DNA for the CDR3: TGTGCCAGCAGTTTGACCCGTACCACAGATACGCAGTATTTT. This chain uses TRBV27 with TRBJ2-3; unclear D gene. Between the trimmed V and J ends, which lost 3 bases and 2 bases, there was a span of 9 bases. The CDR3 has 14 amino acids. CDR1 and CDR2 (germline): MNHEY, SMNVEV (reference sequence).

This clonotype showed up many times. The chain links TRBV20-1 to TRBJ1-5; no definite D call. V was clipped by 3 bases and J by 0 bases, with 9 bases between them. Germline CDR1 reads DFQATT; CDR2 reads SNEGSKA (reference sequence). The CDR3 has 14 amino acids. In nucleotides, the CDR3 is TGCAGTGCTAGTCAAATGTATAGCAATCAGCCCCAGCATTTT. Amino acid sequence: CSASQMYSNQPQHF.

This clonotype was observed many times. This CDR3 reads CASSLSGRDTGELFF. The CDR3 DNA is TGTGCCAGCAGCTTGAGCGGGAGGGACACCGGGGAGCTGTTTTTT. The V call is TRBV11-2, the J call TRBJ2-2, with 10 bases lining up with TRBD2. Trimming cost V 3 bases and J 3 bases; bases outside gene matches: 1. This CDR3 spans 15 amino acids. In germline, CDR1 is SGHAT, CDR2 FQNNGV.

The CDR3 here is CSARGVSGFEKLFF. The DNA of the CDR3 is TGCAGTGCTAGGGGGGTCTCAGGATTCGAAAAACTGTTTTTT. J is TRBJ1-4 and V is TRBV20-1; D might be TRBD1 (5 bases). The V end lost 3 bases, the J end lost 8 bases, and 16 bases lay between the germline ends. Per germline, CDR1 DFQATT and CDR2 SNEGSKA (reference sequence). This CDR3 spans 14 amino acids.

Many counts were recorded for this clonotype. The rearrangement links TRBV5-1 to TRBJ1-1; TRBD1 might be the D (5 bases). From germline, CDR1 is SGHRS and CDR2 YFSETQ. This CDR3 region has 13 residues. V was shortened by 1 base and J by 6 bases, with 10 bases between the two germline ends. The CDR3 here is CASSLMGTAEAFF. DNA of the CDR3: TGCGCCAGCAGCTTGATGGGGACCGCTGAAGCTTTCTTT.

This clonotype was recorded at least ten times. This sequence joins TRBV5-5 and TRBJ1-3; a possible D gene is TRBD1 (6 bases). Germline V lookup: CDR1 SGHKS, CDR2 YYEKEE (reference sequence). The CDR3 extends over 17 amino acids. V lost 4 bases to trimming and J lost 2 bases, with 19 bases between them. The CDR3: CASSRVPGHPAGNTIYF. CDR3 in DNA: TGTGCCAGCAGCCGCGTACCGGGACATCCGGCTGGAAACACCATATATTTT.

This clonotype was recorded only once. The V gene is TRBV24-1, the J gene TRBJ2-1, with D possibly called TRBD1 or TRBD2 (6 bases each). The CDR3 covers 14 residues. The ends were cut back, 10 bases at V and 7 bases at J, with 19 bases in the middle. Germline-derived CDR1 and CDR2 are KGHDR and SFDVKD. CDR3: CATMGGGNQNEQFF. Written as DNA, the CDR3 is TGTGCCACTATGGGGGGCGGGAACCAAAATGAGCAGTTCTTC.

This clonotype has a count of ten or more. This chain joins TRBV5-1 and TRBJ2-5; the D call may be TRBD1 or TRBD2 (5 bases each). The germline V gene has CDR1 SGHRS and CDR2 YFSETQ. This CDR3 region has 14 residues. V was pared by 5 bases and J by 4 bases, with 15 bases between. The CDR3 sequence: CASSAGTTRETQYF. The CDR3 DNA sequence: TGCGCCAGCAGTGCAGGGACCACAAGAGAGACCCAGTACTTC.

This clonotype occurred many times. The genes are TRBV12-3 or TRBV12-4 and TRBJ2-1, with 13 bases identical to TRBD2. After removal of 6 bases from V and 10 bases from J, the junction contained 6 bases not matched to a gene. The length of the CDR3 is 14 residues. The CDR3 reads CASRGTSGNGEQFF. The CDR3 DNA reads TGTGCCAGCAGGGGGACTAGCGGGAACGGAGAGCAGTTCTTC.

Ten or more counts support this clonotype. This chain uses TRBV20-1 with TRBJ2-7; TRBD1 might be the D (5 bases). The CDR3 loop spans 13 amino acids. V was cut by 4 bases and J by 3 bases, with 13 bases left in between. The germline gives CDR1 DFQATT, CDR2 SNEGSKA (reference sequence). For the CDR3, the DNA is TGCAGTGCTACTGACCCCAGGGTCTACGAGCAGTACTTC. As protein: CSATDPRVYEQYF.